A selection of T cell receptor beta chains follows, all from one sample in a study of T cells after posttransplantation cyclophosphamide. Using immunoSEQ multiplex PCR, the repertoire was profiled, and TCRdb retains in-frame clones only, with some absent. There are about 40,000 clones in the sample, none observed a single time. Sequences were obtained from PBMCs. All receptors derive from a woman aged 45-60 years in good health and a related stem cell transplant donor. Each CDR3 is given with its conserved first and last residue. D genes are given only for firm matches. A clone size is listed for some rows: how often the clone was seen (once, few, many), or a class if it is expanded.

v_gene	d_gene	abundance	j_gene	CDR3aa	CDR3nt
TRBV7-9	.	many	TRBJ2-3	CASSPLRVSSTDTQYF	TGTGCCAGCAGCCCATTGAGGGTTTCTAGCACAGATACGCAGTATTTT
TRBV2	TRBD2	many	TRBJ2-5	CASSGLAGQETQYF	TGTGCCAGCAGCGGACTAGCGGGACAAGAGACCCAGTACTTC
TRBV19	TRBD1	many	TRBJ1-1	CASSIRGGSVVRDTEAFF	TGTGCCAGTAGTATTCGAGGGGGCTCGGTAGTCCGGGACACTGAAGCTTTCTTT
TRBV7-2	TRBD1	many	TRBJ1-6	CASSSRGQGASNSPLHF	TGTGCCAGCAGCTCACGAGGACAGGGGGCGTCTAATTCACCCCTCCACTTT
TRBV2	.	many	TRBJ1-5	CASSFAADQPQHF	TGTGCCAGCAGTTTTGCAGCGGATCAGCCCCAGCATTTT
TRBV5-1	TRBD2	many	TRBJ2-1	CASSSWTSGGNNEQFF	TGCGCCAGCAGCTCGTGGACTAGCGGGGGGAACAATGAGCAGTTCTTC
TRBV6-5	TRBD2	many	TRBJ2-7	CASRLAGGPYEQYF	TGTGCCAGCAGGCTAGCGGGGGGACCCTACGAGCAGTACTTC
TRBV7-2	TRBD2	many	TRBJ2-7	CASSLGPLSSGGWYEQYF	TGTGCCAGCAGCTTAGGCCCCCTATCTAGCGGGGGGTGGTACGAGCAGTACTTC
TRBV7-8	.	many	TRBJ1-4	CASSLRRGRTNEKLFF	TGTGCCAGCAGCTTAAGGCGGGGGCGGACTAATGAAAAACTGTTTTTT
TRBV5-5	.	many	TRBJ2-4	CASSLGQAAGLVAKNIQYF	TGTGCCAGCAGCTTGGGACAGGCCGCCGGTTTAGTAGCCAAAAACATTCAGTACTTC
TRBV7-8	TRBD1	many	TRBJ1-2	CASSLAAGQASYYGYTF	TGTGCCAGCAGCTTAGCGGCGGGACAGGCCTCGTACTATGGCTACACCTTC
TRBV28	.	.	TRBJ1-2	CASSSDSLYGCTF	TGTGCCAGCAGTTCAGACAGTCTTTATGGCTGCACCTTC
TRBV19	TRBD1	many	TRBJ1-2	CASSSGTGLGYTF	TGTGCCAGTAGTTCCGGGACAGGGTTGGGCTACACCTTC
TRBV2	TRBD1	many	TRBJ1-4	CASSDPGQGNEKLFF	TGTGCCAGCAGTGATCCGGGACAGGGTAACGAAAAACTGTTTTTT
TRBV11-2	.	many	TRBJ2-1	CASSSPWGVSYNEQFF	TGTGCCAGCAGCTCGCCCTGGGGGGTCTCCTACAATGAGCAGTTCTTC
TRBV29-1	TRBD1	many	TRBJ2-3	CSAPGQGPPAQYF	TGCAGCGCCCCGGGACAGGGTCCCCCCGCCCAGTATTTT
TRBV10-3	.	many	TRBJ1-5	CAISDRTPGIQPQHF	TGTGCCATCAGTGACAGGACTCCGGGAATACAGCCCCAGCATTTT
TRBV6-1	.	many	TRBJ1-4	CASSRVTNEKLFF	TGTGCCAGCAGCAGGGTGACTAATGAAAAACTGTTTTTT
TRBV30	.	.	TRBJ2-5	CAWSADSQETQYF	TGTGCCTGGAGTGCGGACAGCCAAGAGACCCAGTACTTC
TRBV2	.	many	TRBJ2-2	CATGARYTGELFF	TGTGCCACTGGGGCGCGGTACACCGGGGAGCTGTTTTTT
TRBV7-9	.	many	TRBJ1-1	CASSLGRGNTEAFF	TGTGCCAGCAGCCTCGGCCGCGGGAACACTGAAGCTTTCTTT
TRBV18	.	many	TRBJ1-4	CASSPPLGVTNEKLFF	TGTGCCAGCTCACCACCACTCGGTGTCACTAATGAAAAACTGTTTTTT